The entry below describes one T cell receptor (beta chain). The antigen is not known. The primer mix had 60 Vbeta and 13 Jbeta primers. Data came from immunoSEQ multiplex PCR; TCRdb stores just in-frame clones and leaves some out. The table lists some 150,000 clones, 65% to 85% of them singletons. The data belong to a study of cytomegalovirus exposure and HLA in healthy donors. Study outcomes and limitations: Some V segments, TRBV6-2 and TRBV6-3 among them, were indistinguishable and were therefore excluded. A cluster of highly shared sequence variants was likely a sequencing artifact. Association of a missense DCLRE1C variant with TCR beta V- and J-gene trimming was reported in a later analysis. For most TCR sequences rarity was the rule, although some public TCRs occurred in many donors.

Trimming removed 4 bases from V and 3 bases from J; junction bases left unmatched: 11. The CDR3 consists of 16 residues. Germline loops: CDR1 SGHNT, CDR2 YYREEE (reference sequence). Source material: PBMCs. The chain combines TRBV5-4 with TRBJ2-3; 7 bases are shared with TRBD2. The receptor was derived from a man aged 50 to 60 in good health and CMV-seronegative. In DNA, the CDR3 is TGTGCCAGCAGCCCCAAATATGGGGGGGGGACAGATACGCAGTATTTT. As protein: CASSPKYGGGTDTQYF. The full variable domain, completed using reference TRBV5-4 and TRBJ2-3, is ETGVTQSPTHLIKTRGQQVTLRCSSQSGHNTVSWYQQALGQGPQFIFQYYREEENGRGNFPPRFSGLQFPNYSSELNVNALELDDSALYLCASSPKYGGGTDTQYFGPGTRLTVL.